This TCR beta chain comes out of a study of T cell repertoires in cytomegalovirus infection. In TCRdb, the reads were re-called with MiXCR into one record per CDR3 protein. The profile shows 100,000 or so distinct CDR3 sequences, around a quarter of them singletons. This CDR3 region has 15 residues. V shed 0 bases and J shed 2 bases, with 13 bases lying between them. CDR1 DFQATT and CDR2 SNEGSKA come from the germline V gene (reference sequence). Concerning this clonotype itself: Its antigen is not identified.

The study, taken as a whole, reports: CMV-specific TCR beta clonotypes restricted by HLA-C dominated the ex vivo response. Carriers of CMV and the relevant HLA type were discriminated by public TCR beta frequency.

This chain connects TRBV20-1 to TRBJ2-5, with no clear D. The sample taken for sequencing was CD8+ T cells from PBMCs. The clonotype was recovered from a human donor in good health (CMV status not recorded). Some clones in this sample may be carry-over from other donors' samples. The CDR3 DNA sequence: TGCAGTGCTAGAGATTATGCCCTCGAACAAGAGACCCAGTACTTC. This sequence encodes CSARDYALEQETQYF.